This T cell receptor beta chain was found in a study of T-cell memory formation after mild COVID-19. Via MiXCR, TCRdb re-called the 5' RACE reads, giving one row per CDR3 protein. The table includes 200,000 to 250,000 distinct CDR3 sequences, around 26% detected once. This clonotype has more than one count but fewer than ten. The antigen remains unidentified. This CDR3 spans 14 amino acids. Germline V CDR1 and CDR2: LGHDT, YNNKEL (reference sequence). Trimming stripped 4 bases from V and 2 bases from J, with 10 bases between. Study-wide points: Day 15 to 85 contracting clones showed balanced CD4/CD8; later expanders leaned CD4+.

The sequence came from an adult woman who had mild COVID-19 (a few samples of this study predate the infection). Cell type and time point are not known. The gene calls are TRBV3-1 and TRBJ2-3, with a tentative D call TRBD2 (6 bases). Sequencing used PBMCs or a T cell subset sorted from them (not recorded which). Here the CDR3 reads CASSLRGLTDTQYF. The CDR3 DNA is TGTGCCAGCAGCCTGCGGGGCCTCACAGATACGCAGTATTTT.